What follows is one T cell receptor (beta chain) and its context. These data come from a study of blood T cell repertoires in COVID-19. The wider study: Sources were T cells, B-cell-depleted T cells, or PBMCs; the material itself was cDNA or gDNA.

As handled by the study authors: For nucleated cells, counts were estimated from reference gene primer amplification. Profiled with immunoSEQ multiplex PCR; TCRdb holds only in-frame clones, not every one. Clonal size and the V and J genes are those of that table, whereas D and trimming came from the DNA. Here the sample spans around 300,000 clones, roughly 90% being singletons. A Seattle source enrolled patients during active infection and followed them longitudinally. The CDR3 is 14 amino acids. V shed 5 bases and J 3 bases; nucleotides not matched to a gene: 3. Germline lookup yields CDR1 KGHDR and CDR2 SFDVKD.

The sample was peripheral blood. This TCR was recovered from a woman in her thirties with COVID-19, enrolled during active disease. This sequence joins TRBV24-1 and TRBJ2-3, with 8 bases that match TRBD1. For the CDR3, the DNA is TGTGCCACCAGTGGGACAGGGAGGACAGATACGCAGTATTTT. Its translation is CATSGTGRTDTQYF.